The following is a TCR beta chain sequence with its context. Its specificity is unknown. Primers for the PCR totalled 60 Vbeta and 13 Jbeta. Data came from immunoSEQ multiplex PCR; TCRdb stores just in-frame clones and leaves some out. This table holds about 140,000 clones, almost 85% found once. The germline CDR1 and CDR2 sequences are SGHDT and YYEEEE. CDR3 length equals 16 residues. V lost 4 bases and J lost 3; bases outside the gene matches: 8. This specimen belongs to a study of cytomegalovirus exposure and HLA in healthy donors. Overall study findings and caveats: Clonal expansion, a later analysis showed, was greater in HLA-associated TCR beta chains than in equally common others. In a later analysis, a missense DCLRE1C variant was linked to TCR beta V- and J-gene trimming.

Sequencing was done on a sample of PBMCs. This receptor was obtained from a man in his thirties or forties in good health and CMV-seropositive. V gene TRBV5-6 combines with J gene TRBJ2-5, with 11 bases that match TRBD1. This CDR3 reads CASSALDRGREETQYF. The DNA of the CDR3 is TGTGCCAGCAGCGCCTTGGACAGGGGGCGAGAAGAGACCCAGTACTTC.